This T cell receptor beta chain was observed in a study of circulating tumor DNA in untreated peripheral T-cell lymphoma (dated by TCRdb to the early 2020s). The library was produced with the immunoSEQ multiplex PCR assay. The immuneACCESS repertoire file appears here via TCRdb, limited to in-frame rearrangements. These files lack a portion of the clones; in checked studies, under half of the deficit traces to unresolved V genes, and the cause of the others is not known. The sample yields 9,500 to 12,000 clones; around 74% were counted once. About 28% of the sample is taken by the ten largest. This clone was seen a few times. Its antigen remains undetermined. No much larger clone exists at a distance of one base, and base qualities are not known. Findings and caveats that apply to the study as a whole: Tumor-specific clonotypes were identified in about 77% of patients, from about 84% of baseline tissues and around 71% of baseline serum samples.

The CDR1 and CDR2 encoded by the germline V gene are MNHGY and SAAAGT. For this chain, trimming is 2 bases at the V end and 10 bases at the J end, and the number of junction bases without a gene match is 7. Counted from cysteine to phenylalanine, this CDR3 has 13 amino acids. Only the CDR3 portion is preserved as DNA: 39 bases, with reading frame beginning at the first base. To find tumor-specific TCR clonotypes, researchers sequenced baseline tumor tissue that had been collected prior to treatment. To monitor patients with peripheral T-cell lymphoma who were getting frontline treatment on a trial, the study applied next-generation sequencing to T-cell receptor sequences.

The TCR originated in a human donor with peripheral T-cell lymphoma. The sample comprised tumor tissue. Here the chain combines TRBV6-8 and TRBJ2-5; 7 bases in the junction line up with TRBD2. The DNA reads as follows: TGTGCCAGCAGTTACGTCCGGGGGGAGGACCAGTACTTC. Its product reads: CASSYVRGEDQYF.